The 20 T cell receptor beta chains below all came from one sample that was sequenced in a study of blood T cell repertoires in COVID-19 (dated by TCRdb to 2018 to 2021). The library was prepared using the immunoSEQ multiplex PCR assay. This is the immuneACCESS table as TCRdb keeps it, with only in-frame sequences that have V and J called. A part of the clones is gone; compared with another copy, unresolved V genes explain less than half, and the rest is unexplained. This sample comprises fewer than 250,000 clones, about nine tenths of them detected only once. In total, the top ten clones hold around 2.8% of the sample. Sequences were obtained from peripheral blood. Receptors were obtained from a woman in her sixties with acute or convalescent COVID-19.

This clone was counted a single time. V is TRBV5-1 and J is TRBJ2-3; tentatively, D is TRBD2 (6 bases). Germline CDR1 is SGHRS and CDR2 is YFSETQ. The CDR3 loop spans 14 amino acids. The V gene lost 3 bases and the J gene lost 0 bases, with 8 bases spanning the gap. The CDR3 DNA sequence: TGCGCCAGCAGCTGGGACTTTAGCACAGATACGCAGTATTTT. Encoded protein: CASSWDFSTDTQYF. Looking up the rest from reference TRBV5-1 and TRBJ2-3 gives the full variable domain: KAGVTQTPRYLIKTRGQQVTLSCSPISGHRSVSWYQQTPGQGLQFLFEYFSETQRNKGNFPGRFSGRQFSNSRSEMNVSTLELGDSALYLCASSWDFSTDTQYFGPGTRLTVL.

This clone appeared a single time. This chain uses TRBV6-5 with TRBJ2-7, with 9 bases that match TRBD2. CDR3 length: 15 amino acids. V dropped 2 bases and J dropped 2; count of bases not matched to a gene: 4. Germline CDR1 reads MNHEY; CDR2 reads SVGAGI. The CDR3 loop is CASSYGAGGAYEQYF. CDR3 coding DNA: TGTGCCAGCAGTTACGGCGCGGGAGGGGCCTACGAGCAGTACTTC.

The chain combines TRBV20-1 with TRBJ2-1; D is undetermined. CDR3 length: 15 amino acids. Germline values: CDR1 DFQATT, CDR2 SNEGSKA (reference sequence). V lost 3 bases and J 6 bases, leaving 18 bases between the germline ends. The CDR3 loop is CSASYPAKRTNEQFF. The CDR3 DNA sequence: TGCAGTGCTAGTTATCCAGCAAAGCGTACCAATGAGCAGTTCTTC.

This chain uses TRBV30 with TRBJ1-4; TRBD1 matches 8 bases. V gave up 0 bases and J gave up 6 bases; unmatched junction bases: 12. From germline, CDR1 is GTSNPN and CDR2 SVGIG (reference sequence). CDR3 length equals 17 residues. The CDR3 spells CAWSVGQGAVGDEKLFF. CDR3 DNA: TGTGCCTGGAGTGTAGGGCAGGGGGCCGTGGGGGATGAAAAACTGTTTTTT.

V usage is TRBV5-1 and J usage is TRBJ2-5, with 7 bases lining up with TRBD1. The CDR3 extends over 14 amino acids. V shed 2 bases, J shed 2 bases, and the junction held 3 bases outside the gene matches. CDR1 is SGHRS and CDR2 is YFSETQ in the germline V gene. CDR3 loop: CASSLPGQQETQYF. The CDR3 DNA reads TGCGCCAGCAGCTTACCGGGACAGCAAGAGACCCAGTACTTC.

The rearrangement uses TRBV3-1 (or the pseudogene TRBV3-2) and TRBJ2-1; possibly TRBD1 for D (6 bases). The CDR3 runs to 14 residues. Germline CDR1 is LGHDT and CDR2 is YNNKEL (reference sequence). With 4 bases removed from V and 10 bases from J, the gap between germline ends came to 17 bases. CDR3 loop: CASSPKYREREQFF. The DNA of the CDR3 is TGTGCCAGCAGCCCAAAATACAGGGAGAGGGAGCAGTTCTTC.

This chain uses TRBV24-1 with TRBJ2-5, with a weak D call TRBD2 (6 bases). CDR1 and CDR2 (germline): KGHDR, SFDVKD. V was shortened by 7 bases and J by 4 bases, with 21 bases between the two germline ends. CDR3 length equals 16 residues. CDR3 amino acids: CATSDPRAGIGETQYF. Written as DNA, the CDR3 is TGTGCCACCAGCGACCCTCGGGCGGGGATAGGAGAGACCCAGTACTTC.

The chain is built from TRBV10-3 and TRBJ1-3; 11 bases fit TRBD1. Losses at the gene ends were 8 bases for V and 2 bases for J; bases not matched to a gene: 2. The CDR3 covers 14 residues. The germline CDR1 and CDR2 sequences are ENHRY and SYGVKD. The DNA of the CDR3 is TGTGCCATCGGGACAGGGGGGACTGGAAACACCATATATTTT. This translates into CAIGTGGTGNTIYF.

The chain combines TRBV7-9 with TRBJ2-7, with D possibly being TRBD2 (6 bases). Germline-derived CDR1 and CDR2 are SEHNR and FQNEAQ (reference sequence). The CDR3 totals 15 residues. V was pared by 1 base and J by 6 bases, with 16 bases between. CDR3 DNA: TGTGCCAGCAGCTTAGACGGGGGACGGCGGGGCGAGCAGTACTTC. This codes for CASSLDGGRRGEQYF. Filled out from reference TRBV7-9 and TRBJ2-7, the complete variable domain reads DTGVSQNPRHKITKRGQNVTFRCDPISEHNRLYWYRQTLGQGPEFLTYFQNEAQLEKSRLLSDRFSAERPKGSFSTLEIQRTEQGDSAMYLCASSLDGGRRGEQYFGPGTRLTVT.

The genes are TRBV4-2 and TRBJ2-1; TRBD2 matches at 8 bases. This CDR3 contains 17 residues. Germline V CDR1 and CDR2: LGHNA, YNFKEQ. Trimming took 4 bases from V and 7 from J; bases not matched to a gene: 15. CDR3 protein: CASSPNLRGGRANEQFF. The CDR3 region has the DNA TGTGCCAGCAGCCCGAATTTACGGGGGGGCCGGGCGAATGAGCAGTTCTTC.

The chain employs TRBV30 and TRBJ1-3; D not certain. The length of the CDR3 is 14 residues. V dropped 2 bases and J dropped 3 bases, with 11 bases sitting between them. CDR1 and CDR2 from the germline V gene are GTSNPN and SVGIG (reference sequence). CDR3: CAWSNGFYGNTIYF. DNA for the CDR3: TGTGCCTGGAGTAACGGGTTCTATGGAAACACCATATATTTT.

This clone is a singleton in its sample. The V gene is TRBV30, the J gene TRBJ1-5; D not certain. Germline V gene data show CDR1 as GTSNPN and CDR2 as SVGIG (reference sequence). The CDR3 extends over 13 amino acids. Trimming removed 3 bases from V and 4 bases from J, with 10 bases in between. CDR3: CAWSTFENQPQHF. CDR3 DNA: TGTGCCTGGAGCACATTCGAAAATCAGCCCCAGCATTTT.

The chain links TRBV7-8 to TRBJ2-5; 8 bases line up with TRBD2. This CDR3 region has 17 residues. Unmatched junction bases numbered 14, after V lost 2 bases and J lost 6 bases. Looked up from germline, CDR1 is SGHVS and CDR2 is FQNEAQ. In nucleotides, the CDR3 is TGTGCCAGCAGCTTAAAATTTGGAAGCGGGGGAACCAAGACCCAGTACTTC. It translates to CASSLKFGSGGTKTQYF.

The chain has TRBV6-5 and TRBJ2-7, with D perhaps matching TRBD2 (6 bases). Germline V gene lookup returns CDR1 MNHEY and CDR2 SVGAGI. Deletions cut 6 bases from V and 3 bases from J, with 15 bases between. CDR3 size: 14 residues. CDR3 DNA sequence: TGTGCCAGCAGCCTGGGACTGCCTAACTACGAGCAGTACTTC. It codes for CASSLGLPNYEQYF.

V gene TRBV28 combines with J gene TRBJ1-2; 8 positions match TRBD1. Germline lookup yields CDR1 MDHEN and CDR2 SYDVKM. The trim removed 6 bases at V and 4 bases at J, leaving 19 bases unmatched. The length of the CDR3 is 18 residues. CDR3 nucleotides: TGTGCCAGCAGGACCACAGGGGGGGTTCGCTTATCGGGCTATGGCTACACCTTC. This sequence encodes CASRTTGGVRLSGYGYTF.

The V call is TRBV13, the J call TRBJ2-7; tentative D call: TRBD2 (5 bases). Trimming removed 2 bases from V and 2 bases from J, with 19 bases in between. Per germline, CDR1 PRHDT and CDR2 FYEKMQ (reference sequence). The CDR3 is 17 amino acids. The CDR3 DNA reads as TGTGCCAGCAGCTTAAAGGCCACCCGCGGGTGGACCTACGAGCAGTACTTC. It is translated as CASSLKATRGWTYEQYF.

The chain uses TRBV11-3 and TRBJ2-2, with TRBD2 matching 7 bases. The J segment lost 4 bases and the V segment lost 5 bases, leaving 4 bases of the junction unmatched. The CDR3 spans 14 residues. Germline loops: CDR1 SGHNT, CDR2 YENEEA. The CDR3 loop reads CASSTSGGTGELFF. CDR3 DNA: TGTGCCAGCAGCACCTCGGGGGGCACCGGGGAGCTGTTTTTT.

This clone showed up just a few times. V and J are TRBV28 and TRBJ1-1; the D is unclear. The V gene lost 5 bases and the J gene lost 0 bases, with 7 bases spanning the gap. This CDR3 is built from 13 residues. Looked up from germline, CDR1 is MDHEN and CDR2 is SYDVKM. The CDR3 reads CASSPSLNTEAFF. CDR3 sequence (DNA): TGTGCCAGCAGTCCAAGCTTGAACACTGAAGCTTTCTTT.

This sequence joins TRBV6-1 and TRBJ1-5; perhaps TRBD1 as D (6 bases). Looked up from germline, CDR1 is MNHNS and CDR2 is SASEGT. Trimming cost V 4 bases and J 1 base, with 20 bases left between them. The CDR3 consists of 18 residues. In DNA, the CDR3 is TGTGCCAGCAGTGGGGAGGGGGGCCCGCCTTTGAGCAATCAGCCCCAGCATTTT. It encodes CASSGEGGPPLSNQPQHF.

The V gene is TRBV3-1 (or the pseudogene TRBV3-2), the J gene TRBJ2-3; 9 nucleotides line up with TRBD2. The CDR3 covers 15 residues. V lost 4 bases, J lost 2 bases, and 4 bases stayed unmatched. CDR1 is LGHDT, CDR2 YNNKEL, per germline (reference sequence). As DNA, the CDR3 is TGTGCCAGCAGCCTCAGCGGGGGGTCCACAGATACGCAGTATTTT. Amino acid sequence: CASSLSGGSTDTQYF.